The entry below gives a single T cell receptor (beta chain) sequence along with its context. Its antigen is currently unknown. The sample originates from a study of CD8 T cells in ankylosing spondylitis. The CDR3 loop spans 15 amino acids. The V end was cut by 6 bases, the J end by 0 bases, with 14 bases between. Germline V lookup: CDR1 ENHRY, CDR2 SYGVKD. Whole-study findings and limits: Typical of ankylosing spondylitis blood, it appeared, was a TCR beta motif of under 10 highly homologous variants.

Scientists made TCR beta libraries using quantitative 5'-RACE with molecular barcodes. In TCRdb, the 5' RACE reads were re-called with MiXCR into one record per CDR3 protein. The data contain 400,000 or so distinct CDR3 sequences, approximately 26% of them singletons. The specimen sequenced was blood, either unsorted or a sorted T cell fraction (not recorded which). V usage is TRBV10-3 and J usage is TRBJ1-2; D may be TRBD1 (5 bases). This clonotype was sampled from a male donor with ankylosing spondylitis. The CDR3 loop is CAISSRDAANYGYTF. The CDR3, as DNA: TGTGCCATCAGCTCCAGGGATGCCGCTAACTATGGCTACACCTTC.